A single sample is the source of the 28 T cell receptor beta chains below, sequenced in a study of beta chain features in type 1 diabetes. The whole isolated RNA underwent reverse transcription, so sequencing captured expressed TCRB transcripts. Libraries were prepared by immunoSEQ multiplex PCR; TCRdb keeps only in-frame clonotypes and omits some of them. The table lists 300,000 to 400,000 clones, about 11% of them singletons. Input material: naive CD4+ T cells from blood. The origin of the receptors is a woman aged 30 to 39 in good health.

This chain uses TRBV28 with TRBJ2-1, with TRBD2 as a possible D gene (5 bases). The germline CDR1 and CDR2 sequences are MDHEN and SYDVKM. V lost 8 bases and J 9 bases, leaving 14 bases between the germline ends. CDR3 length: 12 amino acids. The CDR3 is CASRGLAVEQFF. As DNA, the CDR3 is TGTGCCAGCCGAGGGCTAGCCGTTGAGCAGTTCTTC.

The chain combines TRBV27 with TRBJ2-7; tentative D call: TRBD1 (5 bases). The germline V and J ends were trimmed by 6 bases and 1 base, with 16 bases remaining between them. This CDR3 has 15 residues. Germline V lookup: CDR1 MNHEY, CDR2 SMNVEV (reference sequence). CDR3 sequence (DNA): TGTGCCAGCAGGCCCTTGGTGCCAGGGTCCTACGAGCAGTACTTC. Amino acid sequence: CASRPLVPGSYEQYF.

The chain has TRBV7-2 and TRBJ2-7, with TRBD2 matching 8 bases. J lost 2 bases, V lost 1 base, and 7 bases had no gene match. The CDR3 totals 16 residues. Germline V lookup: CDR1 SGHTA, CDR2 FQGNSA. The CDR3 loop reads CASSLELLAGAYEQYF. CDR3 DNA: TGTGCCAGCAGCTTAGAACTGCTAGCGGGTGCCTACGAGCAGTACTTC.

This clone was seen a handful of times. The V gene is TRBV28, the J gene TRBJ1-2; D not resolved. Trimming pared 4 bases from V and 4 bases from J, leaving 7 bases between. The germline CDR1 and CDR2 sequences are MDHEN and SYDVKM. The CDR3 length is 12 residues. The CDR3 loop reads CASSSGTYGYTF. The CDR3 DNA reads TGTGCCAGCAGTTCGGGTACCTATGGCTACACCTTC.

This clone was counted a few times. J is TRBJ1-5 and V is TRBV28, with TRBD1 matching 8 bases. Germline V gene lookup returns CDR1 MDHEN and CDR2 SYDVKM. Trimming took 4 bases from V and 5 from J; bases not matched to a gene: 7. There are 15 residues in the CDR3. The CDR3 nucleotides read TGTGCCAGCAGTTCCGCCCAGGGGGCCCATCAGCCCCAGCATTTT. This encodes CASSSAQGAHQPQHF.

The V gene is TRBV7-9, the J gene TRBJ2-1; 12 positions agree with TRBD2. V shed 5 bases, J shed 6 bases, and the junction held 8 bases outside the gene matches. The CDR3 extends over 16 amino acids. The V gene's germline CDR1 is SEHNR and CDR2 FQNEAQ (reference sequence). The CDR3: CASSRPGLAGINEQFF. The CDR3 region has the DNA TGTGCCAGCAGCCGCCCGGGACTAGCGGGTATCAATGAGCAGTTCTTC. The whole variable domain, remainder taken from reference TRBV7-9 and TRBJ2-1, is DTGVSQNPRHKITKRGQNVTFRCDPISEHNRLYWYRQTLGQGPEFLTYFQNEAQLEKSRLLSDRFSAERPKGSFSTLEIQRTEQGDSAMYLCASSRPGLAGINEQFFGPGTRLTVL.

The table lists this clone with a few counts. V and J are TRBV28 and TRBJ2-3; tentative D call: TRBD1 (6 bases). The germline V gene encodes CDR1 MDHEN and CDR2 SYDVKM. V lost 8 bases, J lost 0 bases, and 12 bases lay in between. The CDR3 has 14 residues. CDR3 DNA sequence: TGTGCCAGCGGCCCCGGGACAAGCACAGATACGCAGTATTTT. This translates into CASGPGTSTDTQYF.

The DNA of the CDR3 is TGTGCCAGCAGACGTGGGGGACACCAGCCCCAGCATTTT. Its protein product is CASRRGGHQPQHF. The chain couples TRBV7-9 to TRBJ1-5; maybe TRBD1 (6 bases). CDR1 is SEHNR, CDR2 FQNEAQ, per germline (reference sequence). V gave up 6 bases and J gave up 7 bases, with 13 bases separating them. This CDR3 is 13 amino acids long.

This clone was counted a few times. CDR3 nucleotide sequence: TGTGCCAGCAGTTCCCACGGACAGGGCACAGATACGCAGTATTTT. It encodes CASSSHGQGTDTQYF. V is TRBV28 and J is TRBJ2-3, with TRBD1 identical over 7 bases. Trimming removed 4 bases from V and 1 base from J; junction bases left unmatched: 5. Germline V CDR1 and CDR2: MDHEN, SYDVKM. CDR3 length: 15 residues. Variable domain in full (rest from reference TRBV28 and TRBJ2-3): DVKVTQSSRYLVKRTGEKVFLECVQDMDHENMFWYRQDPGLGLRLIYFSYDVKMKEKGDIPEGYSVSREKKERFSLILESASTNQTSMYLCASSSHGQGTDTQYFGPGTRLTVL.

This clone has only a few counts. The J gene is TRBJ1-4, the V gene TRBV28, with D possibly TRBD1 on 5 matching bases. Germline CDR1 MDHEN, CDR2 SYDVKM. The CDR3 has 15 amino acids. Trimming left V 6 bases short and J 6 bases short, with 17 bases between. The CDR3 is CASRLPGLPDEKLFF. CDR3 DNA: TGTGCCAGCAGGCTGCCAGGGCTGCCAGATGAAAAACTGTTTTTT.

This clone was seen a few times. The V gene is TRBV10-3, the J gene TRBJ2-6, with a possible D match to TRBD1 (6 bases). Germline assignment: CDR1 ENHRY and CDR2 SYGVKD. Trimming shortened V by 8 bases and J by 4 bases, and 9 bases separated the two germline ends. The CDR3 is 13 amino acids. The CDR3 here is CAIGQGGANVLTF. In DNA, the CDR3 is TGTGCCATCGGCCAGGGGGGGGCCAACGTCCTGACTTTC.

The chain recombines TRBV30 with TRBJ2-3; 7 bases fit TRBD1. CDR1 and CDR2 (germline): GTSNPN, SVGIG (reference sequence). The length of the CDR3 is 13 residues. The CDR3 sequence: CAQDRESTDTQYF. The CDR3 bases are TGTGCACAAGACAGGGAAAGCACAGATACGCAGTATTTT.

V gene TRBV28 combines with J gene TRBJ2-1, with 7 bases fitting TRBD1. The germline CDR1 and CDR2 sequences are MDHEN and SYDVKM. The CDR3 totals 14 residues. The junction had 9 bases not matched to a gene; V was cut back by 8 bases and J by 5 bases. The CDR3 protein is CASALTGLDNEQFF. The DNA of the CDR3 is TGTGCCAGCGCCTTGACAGGGTTGGACAATGAGCAGTTCTTC.

Only a few counts were recorded for this clone. V is TRBV5-4 and J is TRBJ2-1; no clear D. This CDR3 comprises 14 residues. V was pared by 0 bases and J by 3 bases, with 7 bases between. The germline gives CDR1 SGHNT, CDR2 YYREEE (reference sequence). CDR3 nucleotides: TGTGCCAGCAGCTTGGAATTGCGCTACAATGAGCAGTTCTTC. Protein product: CASSLELRYNEQFF. The full variable domain, completed using reference TRBV5-4 and TRBJ2-1, is ETGVTQSPTHLIKTRGQQVTLRCSSQSGHNTVSWYQQALGQGPQFIFQYYREEENGRGNFPPRFSGLQFPNYSSELNVNALELDDSALYLCASSLELRYNEQFFGPGTRLTVL.

The V gene is TRBV9, the J gene TRBJ2-1; perhaps TRBD2 as D (6 bases). In germline, CDR1 is SGDLS, CDR2 YYNGEE. Trimming shortened V by 7 bases and J by 4 bases, and 18 bases separated the two germline ends. The CDR3 is made up of 15 amino acids. In DNA form, the CDR3 reads TGTGCCAGCTCTCAGGGAGGAGTCGTGTACAATGAGCAGTTCTTC. It yields the protein CASSQGGVVYNEQFF.

The chain joins TRBV29-1 to TRBJ2-5, with a tentative D call TRBD1 (6 bases). V dropped 7 bases and J dropped 1 base, with 19 bases sitting between them. The CDR3 length is 15 residues. The germline V gene encodes CDR1 SQVTM and CDR2 ANQGSEA. The CDR3 nucleotides read TGCAGCGGTAATAGGACAGATTTGTTCCAAGAGACCCAGTACTTC. Protein: CSGNRTDLFQETQYF.

This chain connects TRBV7-2 to TRBJ1-2; 7 bases align to TRBD1. CDR1 is SGHTA, CDR2 FQGNSA, per germline. This CDR3 comprises 16 residues. V was clipped by 5 bases and J by 0 bases; unmatched bases: 9. The CDR3 spells CASSTRTGRPNYGYTF. The DNA for the CDR3 is TGTGCCAGCAGCACTCGGACAGGCAGACCTAACTATGGCTACACCTTC.

The rearrangement joins TRBV28 to TRBJ1-2; D may be TRBD1 (5 bases). Between the trimmed V and J ends, which lost 2 bases and 5 bases, there was a span of 6 bases. In germline, CDR1 is MDHEN, CDR2 SYDVKM. The CDR3 has 12 residues. The CDR3 region has the DNA TGTGCCAGCAGTTTAGACAGTTATGGCTACACCTTC. It is translated as CASSLDSYGYTF.

The chain links TRBV7-3 to TRBJ2-7; 10 bases are shared with TRBD2. Unmatched junction bases numbered 5, after V lost 2 bases and J lost 4 bases. There are 15 residues in the CDR3. Germline CDR1 reads SGHTA; CDR2 reads FQGTGA. CDR3 region: CASSLGTSGNYEQYF. CDR3 nucleotide sequence: TGTGCCAGCAGCTTAGGTACTAGCGGGAATTACGAGCAGTACTTC.

This clone was observed a few times. The chain links TRBV30 to TRBJ2-1; tentatively, D is TRBD2 (6 bases). In germline, CDR1 is GTSNPN, CDR2 SVGIG (reference sequence). The CDR3 loop spans 13 amino acids. Trimming removed 2 bases from V and 6 bases from J, with 11 bases in between. CDR3 nucleotide sequence: TGTGCCTGGAGTACGGGAGATGGCAATGAGCAGTTCTTC. This sequence encodes CAWSTGDGNEQFF.

This clone was detected only a few times. One end of the junction does not line up with germline, which may come from a read error. This chain joins TRBV7-7 and TRBJ2-1; TRBD2 matches 7 bases. The CDR3 is 14 residues long. Germline V CDR1 and CDR2: SSHAT, FNYEAQ (reference sequence). CDR3 residues: CASSSSGNYNEQFF. CDR3 DNA: TGTGCTAGCAGCTCCAGCGGGAACTACAATGAGCAGTTCTTC.

The chain carries TRBV7-2 and TRBJ1-3, with D possibly matching TRBD1 (6 bases). The ends were cut back, 5 bases at V and 1 base at J, with 12 bases in the middle. Germline V gives CDR1 SGHTA, CDR2 FQGNSA. This CDR3 has 15 amino acids. CDR3 protein: CASSLLQGSGNTIYF. CDR3 in DNA: TGTGCCAGCAGCCTACTCCAGGGGTCTGGAAACACCATATATTTT.

CDR3 loop: CASSIDPTGKTTEAFF. CDR3 nucleotide sequence: TGTGCCAGTAGTATAGACCCCACAGGGAAGACAACTGAAGCTTTCTTT. The chain employs TRBV19 and TRBJ1-1, with D possibly being TRBD1 (6 bases). Deletions cut 0 bases from V and 5 bases from J, with 16 bases between. Germline V gene sequence: CDR1 LNHDA, CDR2 SQIVND (reference sequence). The CDR3 runs to 16 residues.

J is TRBJ1-2 and V is TRBV9, with D maybe TRBD1 (5 bases). Germline CDR1 SGDLS, CDR2 YYNGEE. The V gene lost 0 bases and the J gene lost 6 bases, with 9 bases spanning the gap. The CDR3 runs 13 residues. CDR3: CASSVEGLDGYTF. The CDR3 DNA sequence: TGTGCCAGCAGCGTAGAGGGGCTCGATGGCTACACCTTC.

The rearrangement links TRBV29-1 to TRBJ1-1; perhaps TRBD1 as D (6 bases). Trimming stripped 5 bases from V and 0 bases from J, with 19 bases between. CDR3 length: 16 residues. Germline loops: CDR1 SQVTM, CDR2 ANQGSEA. The CDR3 loop reads CSVPRGSSDMNTEAFF. The CDR3 nucleotides read TGCAGCGTTCCCAGGGGTAGTAGCGACATGAACACTGAAGCTTTCTTT.

This clone occurred a few times. This chain joins TRBV4-3 and TRBJ1-4; no clear D gene. This CDR3 spans 16 amino acids. Trimming shortened V by 0 bases and J by 2 bases, and 10 bases separated the two germline ends. Germline lookup yields CDR1 LGHNA and CDR2 YSLEER. In DNA, the CDR3 is TGCGCCAGCAGCCAAGATCAACGGGAGACTAATGAAAAACTGTTTTTT. Residues: CASSQDQRETNEKLFF.

The rearrangement links TRBV29-1 to TRBJ2-5; D gene uncertain. CDR1 SQVTM and CDR2 ANQGSEA come from the germline V gene. The CDR3 length is 12 residues. V was trimmed by 6 bases and J by 2 bases, leaving 10 bases between them. The CDR3 sequence: CSVHSVQETQYF. CDR3 in DNA: TGCAGCGTCCACTCGGTACAAGAGACCCAGTACTTC. The full variable domain, its missing parts supplied by reference TRBV29-1 and TRBJ2-5, is SAVISQKPSRDICQRGTSLTIQCQVDSQVTMMFWYRQQPGQSLTLIATANQGSEATYESGFVIDKFPISRPNLTFSTLTVSNMSPEDSSIYLCSVHSVQETQYFGPGTRLLVL.

This clone was observed a handful of times. The V call is TRBV2, the J call TRBJ2-4, with 8 bases matching TRBD1. The CDR3 spans 14 residues. From germline, CDR1 is SNHLY and CDR2 FYNNEI. V lost 3 bases to trimming and J lost 7 bases; unmatched junction nucleotides: 5. CDR3 loop: CASSDRGLNNIQYF. The CDR3 bases are TGTGCCAGCAGTGACAGGGGGCTTAATAACATTCAGTACTTC.